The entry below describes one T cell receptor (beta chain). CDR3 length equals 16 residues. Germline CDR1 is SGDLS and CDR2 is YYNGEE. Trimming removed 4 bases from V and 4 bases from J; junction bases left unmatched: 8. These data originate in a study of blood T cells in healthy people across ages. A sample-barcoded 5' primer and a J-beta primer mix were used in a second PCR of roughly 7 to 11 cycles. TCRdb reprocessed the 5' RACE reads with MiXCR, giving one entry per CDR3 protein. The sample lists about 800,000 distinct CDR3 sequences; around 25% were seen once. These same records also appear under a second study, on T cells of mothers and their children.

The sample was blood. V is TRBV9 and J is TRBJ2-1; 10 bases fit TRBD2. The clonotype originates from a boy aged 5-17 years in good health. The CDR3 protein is CASSPDLAGVYNEQFF. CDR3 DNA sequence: TGTGCCAGCAGCCCCGACCTAGCGGGAGTATACAATGAGCAGTTCTTC. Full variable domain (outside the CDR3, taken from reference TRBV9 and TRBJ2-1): DSGVTQTPKHLITATGQRVTLRCSPRSGDLSVYWYQQSLDQGLQFLIQYYNGEERAKGNILERFSAQQFPDLHSELNLSSLELGDSALYFCASSPDLAGVYNEQFFGPGTRLTVL.